The 6 T cell receptor beta chains listed next were all sequenced from one sample in a study of cytomegalovirus exposure and HLA in healthy donors. With 60 Vbeta and 13 Jbeta primers, the PCR was carried out. Method: immunoSEQ multiplex PCR; TCRdb's copy keeps in-frame clones and lacks some. The repertoire holds some 87,000 clones, 65% to 80% seen once, with about 2.5% in the top ten. The sequenced sample consisted of PBMCs. Receptors originate from a man younger than 40 in good health and CMV-seronegative.

This clone was detected a few times. The J gene is TRBJ1-2, the V gene TRBV10-3; D call uncertain. The germline V gene has CDR1 ENHRY and CDR2 SYGVKD. V lost 3 bases to trimming and J lost 5 bases, with 13 bases between them. CDR3 length equals 14 residues. The CDR3 bases are TGTGCCATCAGTGACTACAGCAGCTTATATGGCTACACCTTC. Encoded protein: CAISDYSSLYGYTF.

The chain uses TRBV7-6 and TRBJ2-5; 9 bases are shared with TRBD1. CDR3 size: 15 residues. Germline-derived CDR1 and CDR2 are SGHVS and FNYEAQ. Germline trimming cut 3 bases from V and 4 bases from J; bases unmatched to any gene: 6. The CDR3 nucleotides are TGTGCCAGCAGCTTGGGACAGGGATGGGTAGAGACCCAGTACTTC. Its protein is CASSLGQGWVETQYF.

This chain's CDR3 is CASSLRNEQFF. CDR3 bases: TGCGCCAGCAGCTTGCGCAATGAGCAGTTCTTC. The V gene is TRBV5-1, the J gene TRBJ2-1; no firm D call. The CDR3 totals 11 residues. With 1 base removed from V and 6 bases from J, the gap between germline ends came to 2 bases. Germline CDR1 SGHRS, CDR2 YFSETQ.

The table lists this clone with a few counts. The rearrangement joins TRBV5-1 to TRBJ1-1; maybe TRBD1 (6 bases). CDR1 and CDR2 (germline): SGHRS, YFSETQ. The CDR3 loop spans 14 amino acids. Trimming shortened V by 3 bases and J by 0 bases, and 9 bases separated the two germline ends. In DNA form, the CDR3 reads TGCGCCAGCAGCTCCGGACAGTTGAACACTGAAGCTTTCTTT. Encoded protein: CASSSGQLNTEAFF.

This clone has a handful of counts. The J gene is TRBJ2-5, the V gene TRBV2; 7 positions agree with TRBD1. Germline values: CDR1 SNHLY, CDR2 FYNNEI. CDR3 length: 12 residues. The V gene end was trimmed by 7 bases and the J gene end by 2 bases; junction bases not matched to a gene: 1. This CDR3 is CASTTGQETQYF. The CDR3 DNA is TGTGCCAGCACGACAGGGCAAGAGACCCAGTACTTC.

This clone has just one count. The chain couples TRBV30 to TRBJ2-3, with 8 positions matching TRBD2. Germline values: CDR1 GTSNPN, CDR2 SVGIG (reference sequence). The CDR3 is 15 amino acids. After removal of 6 bases from V and 3 bases from J, the junction contained 11 bases not matched to a gene. The CDR3 loop is CACLGAGATTDTQYF. CDR3 sequence (DNA): TGTGCCTGCCTCGGAGCGGGGGCAACGACAGATACGCAGTATTTT. Complete variable domain (other parts from reference TRBV30 and TRBJ2-3): SQTIHQWPATLVQPVGSPLSLECTVEGTSNPNLYWYRQAAGRGLQLLFYSVGIGQISSEVPQNLSASRPQDRQFILSSKKLLLSDSGFYLCACLGAGATTDTQYFGPGTRLTVL.